This TCR beta chain was identified during a study of shared clonotypes between healthy human individuals. Generated by immunoSEQ multiplex PCR, the TCRdb table keeps only in-frame clones and is missing some. The table lists around 500,000 clones, 79% of them singletons. The sample consisted of PBMCs. The receptor comes from a woman aged 40-49 years in good health. Some clones in this sample may be carry-over from other donors' samples.

In DNA, the CDR3 is TGTGCCAGCAGCTTAGTTGTGACTTCAAGCTCCTACGAGCAGTACTTC. Translated, it gives CASSLVVTSSSYEQYF. The chain carries TRBV11-2 and TRBJ2-7; D gene uncertain. Germline values: CDR1 SGHAT, CDR2 FQNNGV. The CDR3 runs to 16 residues. V was shortened by 1 base and J by 0 bases, with 13 bases between the two germline ends.